This TCR beta chain originates from a study of beta chain features in type 1 diabetes. Findings and limits, study-wide: A PCR bias possibly favoring shorter templates would apply equally to patients and controls.

Trimming left V 4 bases short and J 5 bases short, with 8 bases between. The germline V gene has CDR1 SNHLY and CDR2 FYNNEI. The CDR3 extends over 12 amino acids. Expressed TCRB transcripts were sequenced, since all the RNA that had been isolated was reverse transcribed. Repertoires were generated with immunoSEQ multiplex PCR, while TCRdb's copy carries only in-frame clones and drops some. Found here are under 450,000 clones, around 13% of them singletons; the top ten hold 0.035% to 0.04%. This clone turned up a few times. Antigen unknown. Via the markers CD45RO/CCR7/CD25/CD127/CD95/CD27, stem cell-like memory, regulatory, central memory and naive CD4+ cells were sorted.

Sequenced material: naive CD4+ T cells from blood. This receptor was taken from a man aged 25-45 years in good health. This chain uses TRBV2 with TRBJ2-5; possible D gene TRBD1, 5 bases. The CDR3 nucleotides read TGTGCCAGCAGTGGACAGACCGAGACCCAGTACTTC. Translated: CASSGQTETQYF.